This TCR beta chain was observed in a study of blood T cells in healthy people across ages. To note about this clonotype: Its antigen is unknown. A much larger clone is a single base away; this may be a read error.

For the second PCR, which ran for about 7 to 12 cycles, a sample-barcoded 5' primer and a J-beta primer mix were used. Every cDNA was tagged by a template-switch adaptor with 12 random nucleotides. From the 5' RACE reads, TCRdb called clonotypes with MiXCR, one entry per CDR3 protein. This table holds 1.2 million to 1.5 million distinct CDR3 sequences, roughly 40% found once. In germline, CDR1 is SGHAT, CDR2 FQNNGV. Trimming took 5 bases from V and 6 from J, leaving 15 bases between them. The CDR3 runs 14 residues. Each donor gave ten milliliters of peripheral blood. Whole-study results and caveats: It was not possible, with unsorted PBMCs, to conclusively compare naive and antigen-experienced cells.

The V and J genes are TRBV11-2 and TRBJ2-3; D may correspond to TRBD1 or TRBD2 (6 bases each). Sequencing was done on a sample of blood. This clonotype was obtained from a young woman in good health. The CDR3 region has the DNA TGTGCCAGCAGCGCGGGACCTGGGGGCGATACGCAGTATTTT. It encodes CASSAGPGGDTQYF.